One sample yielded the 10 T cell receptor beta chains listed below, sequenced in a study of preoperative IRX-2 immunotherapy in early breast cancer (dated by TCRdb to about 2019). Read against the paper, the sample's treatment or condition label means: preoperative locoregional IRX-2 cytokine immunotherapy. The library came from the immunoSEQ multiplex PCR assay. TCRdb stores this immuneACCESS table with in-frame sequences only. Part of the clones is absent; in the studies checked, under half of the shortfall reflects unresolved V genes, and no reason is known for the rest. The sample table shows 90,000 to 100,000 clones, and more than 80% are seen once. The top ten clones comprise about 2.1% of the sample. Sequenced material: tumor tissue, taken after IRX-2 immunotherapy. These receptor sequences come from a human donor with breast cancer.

In DNA form, the CDR3 reads TGCGCCCAAAGGGGGACAGGGAACACTGAAGCTTTCTTT. Protein: CAQRGTGNTEAFF. This chain uses TRBV23-1 with TRBJ1-1, with 8 nucleotides matching TRBD1. TRBV23-1 is an open reading frame whose function is uncertain. V lost 11 bases and J lost 1; bases outside the gene matches: 6. The CDR3 runs to 13 residues.

The CDR3 loop reads CASSLVGGIKLFF. DNA of the CDR3: TGTGCCAGCAGCTTAGTTGGGGGTATAAAACTGTTTTTT. The chain combines TRBV7-8 with TRBJ1-4; D may be TRBD1 (5 bases). The V end lost 1 base, the J end lost 10 bases, and 10 bases lay between the germline ends. The CDR3 is 13 amino acids. Germline CDR1 is SGHVS and CDR2 is FQNEAQ. Looking up the rest from reference TRBV7-8 and TRBJ1-4 gives the full variable domain: GAGVSQSPRYKVAKRGQDVALRCDPISGHVSLFWYQQALGQGPEFLTYFQNEAQLDKSGLPSDRFFAERPEGSVSTLKIQRTQQEDSAVYLCASSLVGGIKLFFGSGTQLSVL.

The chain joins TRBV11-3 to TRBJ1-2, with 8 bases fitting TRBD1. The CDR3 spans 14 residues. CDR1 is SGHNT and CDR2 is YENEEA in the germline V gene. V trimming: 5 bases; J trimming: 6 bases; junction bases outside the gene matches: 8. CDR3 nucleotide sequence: TGTGCCAGCAGCCGGGACAGGAAGATCGATGGCTACACCTTC. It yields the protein CASSRDRKIDGYTF. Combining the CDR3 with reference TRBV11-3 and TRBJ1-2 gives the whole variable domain EAGVVQSPRYKIIEKKQPVAFWCNPISGHNTLYWYLQNLGQGPELLIRYENEEAVDDSQLPKDRFSAERLKGVDSTLKIQPAELGDSAVYLCASSRDRKIDGYTFGSGTRLTVV.

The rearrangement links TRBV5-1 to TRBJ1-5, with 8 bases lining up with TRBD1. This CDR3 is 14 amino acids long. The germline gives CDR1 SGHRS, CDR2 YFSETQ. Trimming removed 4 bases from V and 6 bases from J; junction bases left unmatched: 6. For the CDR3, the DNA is TGCGCCAGCAGCCCAGGACAGGGTGGTCAGCCCCAGCATTTT. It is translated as CASSPGQGGQPQHF.

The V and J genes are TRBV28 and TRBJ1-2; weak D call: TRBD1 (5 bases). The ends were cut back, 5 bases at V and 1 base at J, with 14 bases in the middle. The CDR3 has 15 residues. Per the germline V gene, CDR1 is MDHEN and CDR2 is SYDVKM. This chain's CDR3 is CASSIGASFNYGYTF. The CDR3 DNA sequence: TGTGCCAGCAGTATAGGGGCCTCGTTTAACTATGGCTACACCTTC.

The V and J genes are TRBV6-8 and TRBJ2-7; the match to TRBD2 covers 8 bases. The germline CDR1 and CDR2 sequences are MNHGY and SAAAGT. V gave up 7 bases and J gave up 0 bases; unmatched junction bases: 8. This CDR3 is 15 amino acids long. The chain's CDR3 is CASTVEAGDSYEQYF. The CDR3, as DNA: TGTGCCAGCACAGTGGAAGCGGGGGACTCCTACGAGCAGTACTTC.

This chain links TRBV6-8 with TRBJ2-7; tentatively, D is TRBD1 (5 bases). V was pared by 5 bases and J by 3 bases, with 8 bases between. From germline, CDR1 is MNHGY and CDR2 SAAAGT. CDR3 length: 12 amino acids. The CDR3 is CASSRDSYEQYF. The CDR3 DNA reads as TGTGCCAGCAGTCGCGACAGCTACGAGCAGTACTTC.

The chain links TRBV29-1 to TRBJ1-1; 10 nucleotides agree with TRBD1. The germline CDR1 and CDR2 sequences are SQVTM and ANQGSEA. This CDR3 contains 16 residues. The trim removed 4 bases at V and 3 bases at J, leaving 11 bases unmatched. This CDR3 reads CSVGGRQGAFDTEAFF. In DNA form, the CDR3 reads TGCAGCGTTGGGGGTAGACAGGGGGCCTTCGACACTGAAGCTTTCTTT.

The CDR3 nucleotides are TGTGCCAGCAGCTTACTTGAAAGTGAAAAACTGTTTTTT. This encodes CASSLLESEKLFF. This chain connects TRBV7-1 to TRBJ1-4; D is unresolved. TRBV7-1 is flagged as an ORF with uncertain function. The CDR3 sequence is 13 residues long. Trimming stripped 4 bases from V and 7 bases from J, with 10 bases between.

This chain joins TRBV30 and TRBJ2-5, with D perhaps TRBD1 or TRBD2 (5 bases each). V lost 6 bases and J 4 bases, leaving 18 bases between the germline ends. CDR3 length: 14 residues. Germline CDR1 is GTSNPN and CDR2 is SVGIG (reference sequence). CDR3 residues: CACISERDPETQYF. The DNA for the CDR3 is TGTGCCTGCATTAGCGAGAGGGACCCAGAGACCCAGTACTTC. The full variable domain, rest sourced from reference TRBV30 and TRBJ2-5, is SQTIHQWPATLVQPVGSPLSLECTVEGTSNPNLYWYRQAAGRGLQLLFYSVGIGQISSEVPQNLSASRPQDRQFILSSKKLLLSDSGFYLCACISERDPETQYFGPGTRLLVL.